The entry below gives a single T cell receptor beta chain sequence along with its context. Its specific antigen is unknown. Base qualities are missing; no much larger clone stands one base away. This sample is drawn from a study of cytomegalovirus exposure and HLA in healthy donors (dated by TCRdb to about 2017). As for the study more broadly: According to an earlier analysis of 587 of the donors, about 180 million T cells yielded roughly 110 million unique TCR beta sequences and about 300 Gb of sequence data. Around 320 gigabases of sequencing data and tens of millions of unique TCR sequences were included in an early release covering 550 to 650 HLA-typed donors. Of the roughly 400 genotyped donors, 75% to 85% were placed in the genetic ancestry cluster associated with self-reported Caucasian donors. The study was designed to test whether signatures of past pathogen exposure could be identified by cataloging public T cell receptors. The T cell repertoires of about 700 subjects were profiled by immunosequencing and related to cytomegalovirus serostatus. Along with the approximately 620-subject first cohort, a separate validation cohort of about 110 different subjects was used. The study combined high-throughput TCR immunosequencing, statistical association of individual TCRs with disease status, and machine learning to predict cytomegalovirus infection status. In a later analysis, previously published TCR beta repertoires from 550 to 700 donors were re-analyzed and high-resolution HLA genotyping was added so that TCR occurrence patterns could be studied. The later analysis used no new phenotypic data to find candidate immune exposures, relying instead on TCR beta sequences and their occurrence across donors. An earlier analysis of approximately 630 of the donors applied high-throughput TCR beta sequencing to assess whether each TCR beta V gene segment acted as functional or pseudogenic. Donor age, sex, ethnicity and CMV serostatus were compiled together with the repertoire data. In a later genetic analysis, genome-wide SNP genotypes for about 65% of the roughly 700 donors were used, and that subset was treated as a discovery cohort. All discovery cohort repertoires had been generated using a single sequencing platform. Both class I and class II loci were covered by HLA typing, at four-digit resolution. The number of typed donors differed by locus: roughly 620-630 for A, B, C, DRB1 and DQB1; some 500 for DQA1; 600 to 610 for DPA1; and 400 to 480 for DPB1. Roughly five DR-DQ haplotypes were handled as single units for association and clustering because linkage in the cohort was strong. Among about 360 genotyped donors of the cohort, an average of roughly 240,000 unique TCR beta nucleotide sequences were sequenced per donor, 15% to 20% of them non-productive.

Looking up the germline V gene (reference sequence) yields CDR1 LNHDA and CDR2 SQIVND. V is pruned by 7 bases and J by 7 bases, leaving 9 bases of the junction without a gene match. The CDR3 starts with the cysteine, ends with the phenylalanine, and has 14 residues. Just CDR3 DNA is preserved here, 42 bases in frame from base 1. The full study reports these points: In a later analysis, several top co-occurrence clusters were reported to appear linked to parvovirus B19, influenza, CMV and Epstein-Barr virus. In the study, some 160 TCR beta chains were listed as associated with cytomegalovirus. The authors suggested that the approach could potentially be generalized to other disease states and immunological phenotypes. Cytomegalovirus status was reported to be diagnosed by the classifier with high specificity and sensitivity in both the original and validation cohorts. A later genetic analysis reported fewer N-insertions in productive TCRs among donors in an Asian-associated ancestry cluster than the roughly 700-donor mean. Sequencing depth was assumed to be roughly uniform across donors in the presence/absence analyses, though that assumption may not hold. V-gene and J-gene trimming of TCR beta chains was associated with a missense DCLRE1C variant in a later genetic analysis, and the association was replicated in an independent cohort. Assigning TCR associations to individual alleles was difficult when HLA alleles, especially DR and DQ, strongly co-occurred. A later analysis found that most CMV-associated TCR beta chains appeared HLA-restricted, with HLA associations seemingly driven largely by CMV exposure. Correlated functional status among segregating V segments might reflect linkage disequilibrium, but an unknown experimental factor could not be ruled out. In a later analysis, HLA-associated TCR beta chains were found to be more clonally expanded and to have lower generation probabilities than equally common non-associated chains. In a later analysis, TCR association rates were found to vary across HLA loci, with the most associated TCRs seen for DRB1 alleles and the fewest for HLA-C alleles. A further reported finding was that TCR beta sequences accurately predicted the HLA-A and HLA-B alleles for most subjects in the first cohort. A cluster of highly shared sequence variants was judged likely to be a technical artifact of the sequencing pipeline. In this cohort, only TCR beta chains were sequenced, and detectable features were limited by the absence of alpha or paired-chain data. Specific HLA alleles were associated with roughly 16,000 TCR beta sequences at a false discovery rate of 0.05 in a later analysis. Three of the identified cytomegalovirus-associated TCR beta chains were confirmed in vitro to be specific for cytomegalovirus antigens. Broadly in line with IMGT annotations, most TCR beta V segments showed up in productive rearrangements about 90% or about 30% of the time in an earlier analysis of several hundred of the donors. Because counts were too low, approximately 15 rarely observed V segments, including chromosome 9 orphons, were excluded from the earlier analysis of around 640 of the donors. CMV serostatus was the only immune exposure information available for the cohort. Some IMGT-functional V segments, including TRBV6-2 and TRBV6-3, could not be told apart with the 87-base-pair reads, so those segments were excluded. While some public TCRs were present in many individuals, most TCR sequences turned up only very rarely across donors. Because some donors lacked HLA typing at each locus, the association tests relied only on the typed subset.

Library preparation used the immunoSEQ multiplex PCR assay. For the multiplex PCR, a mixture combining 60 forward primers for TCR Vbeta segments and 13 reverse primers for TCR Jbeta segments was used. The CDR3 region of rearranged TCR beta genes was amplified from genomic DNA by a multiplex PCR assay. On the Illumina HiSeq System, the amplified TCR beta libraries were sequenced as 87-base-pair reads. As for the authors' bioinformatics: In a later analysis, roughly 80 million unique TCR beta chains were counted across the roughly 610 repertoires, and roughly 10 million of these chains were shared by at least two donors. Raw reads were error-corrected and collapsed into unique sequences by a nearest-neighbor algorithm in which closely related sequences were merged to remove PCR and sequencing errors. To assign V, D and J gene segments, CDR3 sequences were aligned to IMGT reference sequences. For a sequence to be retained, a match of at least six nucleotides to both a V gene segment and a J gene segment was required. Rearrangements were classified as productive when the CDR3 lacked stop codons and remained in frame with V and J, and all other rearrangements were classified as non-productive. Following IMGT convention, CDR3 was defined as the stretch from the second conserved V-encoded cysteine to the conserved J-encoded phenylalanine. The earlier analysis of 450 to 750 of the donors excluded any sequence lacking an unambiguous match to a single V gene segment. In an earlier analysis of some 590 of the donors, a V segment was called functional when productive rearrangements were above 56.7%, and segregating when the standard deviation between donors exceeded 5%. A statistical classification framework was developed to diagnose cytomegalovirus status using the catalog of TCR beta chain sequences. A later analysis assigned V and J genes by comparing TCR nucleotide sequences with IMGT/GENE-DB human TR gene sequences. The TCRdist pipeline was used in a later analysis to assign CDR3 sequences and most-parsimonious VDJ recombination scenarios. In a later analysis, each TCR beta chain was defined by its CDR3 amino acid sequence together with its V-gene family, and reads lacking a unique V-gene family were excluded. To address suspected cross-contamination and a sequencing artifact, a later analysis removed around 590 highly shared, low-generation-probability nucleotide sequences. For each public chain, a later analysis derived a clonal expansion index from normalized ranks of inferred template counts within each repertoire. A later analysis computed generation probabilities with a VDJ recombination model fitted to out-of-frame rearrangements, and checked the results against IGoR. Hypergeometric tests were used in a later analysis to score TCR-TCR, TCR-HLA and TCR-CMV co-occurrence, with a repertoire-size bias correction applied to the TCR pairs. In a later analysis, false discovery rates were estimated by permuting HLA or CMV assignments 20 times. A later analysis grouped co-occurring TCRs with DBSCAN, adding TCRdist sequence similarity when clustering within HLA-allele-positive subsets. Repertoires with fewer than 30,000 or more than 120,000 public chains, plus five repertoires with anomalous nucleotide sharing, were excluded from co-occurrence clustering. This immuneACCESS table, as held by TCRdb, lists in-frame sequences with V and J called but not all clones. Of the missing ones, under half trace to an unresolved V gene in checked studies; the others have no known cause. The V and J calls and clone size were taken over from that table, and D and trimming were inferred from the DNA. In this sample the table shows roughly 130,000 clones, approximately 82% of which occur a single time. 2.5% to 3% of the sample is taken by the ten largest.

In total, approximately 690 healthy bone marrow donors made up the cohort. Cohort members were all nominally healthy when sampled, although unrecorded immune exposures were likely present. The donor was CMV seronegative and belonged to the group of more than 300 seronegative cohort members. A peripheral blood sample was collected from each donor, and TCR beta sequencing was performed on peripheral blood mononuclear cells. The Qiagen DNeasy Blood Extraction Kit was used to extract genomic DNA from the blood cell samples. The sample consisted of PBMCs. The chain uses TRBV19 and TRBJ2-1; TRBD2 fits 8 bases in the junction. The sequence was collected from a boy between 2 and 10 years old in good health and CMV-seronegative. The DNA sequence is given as TGTGCCAGTACCCCCCGGCGGGAGGATAATGAGCAGTTCTTC. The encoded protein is CASTPRREDNEQFF.